These T cell receptor beta chains were read from a single sample in a study of blood T cell repertoires in COVID-19. TCRdb keeps only in-frame clones here, not all; method: immunoSEQ multiplex PCR. This table holds 350,000 or so clones, approximately 89% found once. Specimen: peripheral blood. The origin of the receptors is a woman aged 60-70 years with COVID-19, enrolled during active disease. Both conserved end residues are part of each CDR3. Fields, in order: J gene, clone size, D gene, V gene, CDR3 DNA, CDR3 protein. D genes are given only for firm matches. Some rows have no size entry. The others give once, few or many, or a class for an expanded clone.

j_gene: TRBJ1-3; abundance: few; d_gene: -; v_gene: TRBV12-5; CDR3nt: TGTGCTAGTGGTTTGGACAGCTCTGGAAACACCATATATTTT; CDR3aa: CASGLDSSGNTIYF
j_gene: TRBJ1-1; abundance: once; d_gene: TRBD1; v_gene: TRBV5-1; CDR3nt: TGCGCCAGCAGCACACCTACGGGGGACAGGGCAGCTTTCTTT; CDR3aa: CASSTPTGDRAAFF
j_gene: TRBJ1-1; abundance: once; d_gene: -; v_gene: TRBV27; CDR3nt: TGTGCCAGCAGTGGAACAGGGACCCCCGGAAGTGCTTTCTTT; CDR3aa: CASSGTGTPGSAFF
j_gene: TRBJ2-5; abundance: -; d_gene: -; v_gene: TRBV7-6; CDR3nt: TGTGCCAGCAGACGGGAGATTTGGGAGACCCAGTACTTC; CDR3aa: CASRREIWETQYF
j_gene: TRBJ1-2; abundance: once; d_gene: -; v_gene: TRBV10-3; CDR3nt: TGTGCCATCAGTGAGGCAGAAGACTATGGCTACACCTTC; CDR3aa: CAISEAEDYGYTF
j_gene: TRBJ2-7; abundance: -; d_gene: -; v_gene: TRBV6-5; CDR3nt: TGTGCCAGCAGTACCCCCTCCCGGAGACGATTC; CDR3aa: CASSTPSRRRF
j_gene: TRBJ1-4; abundance: -; d_gene: -; v_gene: TRBV6-5; CDR3nt: TGTGCCAGCAGTAGACAGCCTTCTAACCTGGAAAAACTGTTTTTT; CDR3aa: CASSRQPSNLEKLFF
j_gene: TRBJ2-1; abundance: once; d_gene: TRBD2; v_gene: TRBV11-3; CDR3nt: TGTGCCAGCAGCGATAGCGGGGTCAATGAGCAGTTCTTC; CDR3aa: CASSDSGVNEQFF
j_gene: TRBJ2-5; abundance: -; d_gene: -; v_gene: TRBV5-8; CDR3nt: TGTGCCAGCAGCGAGGGGCGGGGTCTAATAGAGACCCAGTACTTC; CDR3aa: CASSEGRGLIETQYF
j_gene: TRBJ2-1; abundance: -; d_gene: TRBD2; v_gene: TRBV27; CDR3nt: TGTGCCAGCAGTTTGACTAGCGGCTTTTACAATGAGCAGTTCTTC; CDR3aa: CASSLTSGFYNEQFF
j_gene: TRBJ2-5; abundance: -; d_gene: TRBD2; v_gene: TRBV4-1; CDR3nt: TGCGCCAGCGCTAGCGGGGGGCCCCTGGAGACCCAGTACTTC; CDR3aa: CASASGGPLETQYF
j_gene: TRBJ2-5; abundance: few; d_gene: -; v_gene: TRBV11-1; CDR3nt: TGTGCCAGCAGCTTAGTGGCTGAGACCCAGTACTTC; CDR3aa: CASSLVAETQYF
j_gene: TRBJ1-2; abundance: -; d_gene: TRBD1; v_gene: TRBV11-3; CDR3nt: TGTGCCAGCAGCTTAGTGACAGGGGGTTATGGCTACACCTTC; CDR3aa: CASSLVTGGYGYTF
j_gene: TRBJ2-3; abundance: -; d_gene: -; v_gene: TRBV5-1; CDR3nt: TGCGCCAGCAGCAATGGCCCGGGGGGCCCAGATACGCAGTATTTT; CDR3aa: CASSNGPGGPDTQYF
j_gene: TRBJ2-5; abundance: -; d_gene: -; v_gene: TRBV7-7; CDR3nt: TGTGCTAGCAGCGCGAACTTGGAGACCCAGTACTTC; CDR3aa: CASSANLETQYF
j_gene: TRBJ1-5; abundance: once; d_gene: -; v_gene: TRBV18; CDR3nt: TGTGCCAGCTCACCAGGAATGGAGGGCAATCAGCCCCAGCATTTT; CDR3aa: CASSPGMEGNQPQHF
j_gene: TRBJ1-1; abundance: -; d_gene: -; v_gene: TRBV5-1; CDR3nt: TGCGCCAGCAGCTTGGATATCGGGAACACTGAAGCTTTCTTT; CDR3aa: CASSLDIGNTEAFF
j_gene: TRBJ2-7; abundance: -; d_gene: TRBD1; v_gene: TRBV11-2; CDR3nt: TGTGCCAGCAGCTTAAACAGGGGTCCGACCTACGAGCAGTACTTC; CDR3aa: CASSLNRGPTYEQYF
j_gene: TRBJ1-5; abundance: -; d_gene: TRBD1; v_gene: TRBV29-1; CDR3nt: TGCAGCGTTAGGACAGGGCGTCAGCCCCAGCATTTT; CDR3aa: CSVRTGRQPQHF
j_gene: TRBJ1-1; abundance: -; d_gene: -; v_gene: TRBV15; CDR3nt: TGTGCCACCAGTCAACCGGGACAAAAGAACACTGAAGCTTTCTTT; CDR3aa: CATSQPGQKNTEAFF
j_gene: TRBJ2-7; abundance: once; d_gene: TRBD1; v_gene: TRBV7-9; CDR3nt: TGTGCCAGCAGACGCCAGACAGGGTCCGAGCAGTACTTC; CDR3aa: CASRRQTGSEQYF
j_gene: TRBJ2-6; abundance: -; d_gene: TRBD1; v_gene: TRBV4-1; CDR3nt: TGCGCCAGCAGCCCCGATTCTTTCGGACAGGGGGTCCGTGGGGCCAACGTCCTGACTTTC; CDR3aa: CASSPDSFGQGVRGANVLTF
j_gene: TRBJ1-2; abundance: -; d_gene: TRBD1; v_gene: TRBV2; CDR3nt: TGTGCCAGCAGTGGAGACAGGGCGGTGAGGTATGGCTACACCTTC; CDR3aa: CASSGDRAVRYGYTF